Following are 23 T cell receptor beta chains from one sample sequenced in a study of response to subunit inactivated influenza vaccine. TCRdb fed the RT-PCR reads into MiXCR, producing one record per CDR3 protein. This sample has about 500,000 distinct CDR3 sequences; 15% to 20% occur once, and the top ten carry less than 4%. Specimen: CD4+ T cells sorted from PBMCs, collected 23 months after vaccination. Receptor source: a man aged 50 to 69 who received an inactivated influenza vaccine.

This clonotype appeared once. One junction end disagrees with the germline gene, perhaps due to a read error. The CDR3 here is CSASDGRTGGNKPQHF. The CDR3 DNA reads as TGCAGTGCTAGTGACGGAAGGACAGGGGGCAATAAGCCCCAGCATTTT. The chain links TRBV20-1 to TRBJ1-5; 11 bases map to TRBD1. Germline V gives CDR1 DFQATT, CDR2 SNEGSKA (reference sequence). The CDR3 totals 16 residues.

This clonotype has a handful of counts. The rearrangement links TRBV6-1 to TRBJ2-3, with D perhaps TRBD1 or TRBD2 (5 bases each). CDR1 and CDR2 (germline): MNHNS, SASEGT. Trimming cost V 6 bases and J 4 bases, with 14 bases left between them. This CDR3 spans 14 amino acids. The CDR3 sequence: CASSPTRDADTQYF. In DNA, the CDR3 is TGTGCCAGCAGCCCAACTCGGGACGCAGATACGCAGTATTTT.

This clonotype was detected a few times. V is TRBV14 and J is TRBJ2-3; TRBD1 might be the D (5 bases). The CDR3 contains 15 residues. The V end lost 1 base, the J end lost 3 bases, and 11 bases lay between the germline ends. Looked up from germline, CDR1 is SGHDN and CDR2 is FVKESK. CDR3 DNA sequence: TGTGCCAGCAGCCAAGGTGGGGCATGGACAGATACGCAGTATTTT. It encodes CASSQGGAWTDTQYF.

The V and J genes are TRBV29-1 and TRBJ2-3; 8 nucleotides align to TRBD2. Germline V gene data show CDR1 as SQVTM and CDR2 as ANQGSEA. After removal of 5 bases from V and 1 base from J, the junction contained 8 bases not matched to a gene. CDR3 length equals 15 residues. For the CDR3, the DNA is TGCAGCGTTTCACCTACTAGCGGAGGCACAGATACGCAGTATTTT. Its translation is CSVSPTSGGTDTQYF.

The rearrangement joins TRBV27 to TRBJ2-3, with D hard to call. Germline CDR1 is MNHEY and CDR2 is SMNVEV (reference sequence). V lost 4 bases and J lost 0, with 17 bases in between. The CDR3 consists of 17 residues. The CDR3 bases are TGTGCCAGCAGTTCCATTCTACACGGACCTAGCACAGATACGCAGTATTTT. This encodes CASSSILHGPSTDTQYF.

The chain carries TRBV7-6 and TRBJ2-2; D unresolved. This CDR3 spans 12 amino acids. In germline, CDR1 is SGHVS, CDR2 FNYEAQ. Trimming took 1 base from V and 9 from J, leaving 6 bases between them. The CDR3 reads CASSLGARELFF. In DNA form, the CDR3 reads TGTGCCAGCAGCTTAGGGGCGAGGGAGCTGTTTTTT.

This rearrangement joins TRBV28 to TRBJ2-6; D possibly corresponds to TRBD1 (7 bases). The germline V gene has CDR1 MDHEN and CDR2 SYDVKM. Trimming stripped 5 bases from V and 3 bases from J, with 11 bases between. The CDR3 length is 15 residues. CDR3 in amino acids: CASSGGGYGANVLTF. CDR3 DNA sequence: TGTGCCAGCAGTGGAGGGGGCTATGGGGCCAACGTCCTGACTTTC.

The chain recombines TRBV20-1 with TRBJ2-2, with D maybe TRBD1 (5 bases). V lost 4 bases, J lost 4 bases, and 16 bases lay in between. The CDR3 has 15 amino acids. Germline loops: CDR1 DFQATT, CDR2 SNEGSKA (reference sequence). The CDR3 spells CSANGPGKVTGELFF. The CDR3 nucleotides read TGCAGTGCTAACGGACCAGGGAAAGTCACCGGGGAGCTGTTTTTT.

This chain links TRBV4-2 with TRBJ2-5; 8 nucleotides match TRBD2. J lost 5 bases, V lost 0 bases, and 8 bases had no gene match. Germline-derived CDR1 and CDR2 are LGHNA and YNFKEQ. The CDR3 extends over 16 amino acids. CDR3 protein: CASSQDRSGGRETQYF. DNA for the CDR3: TGTGCCAGCAGCCAAGATCGATCGGGAGGGCGTGAGACCCAGTACTTC.

Only a few counts were recorded for this clonotype. V is TRBV4-2 and J is TRBJ2-7, with 9 bases that match TRBD2. Trimming removed 0 bases from V and 12 bases from J; junction bases left unmatched: 12. Germline V CDR1 and CDR2: LGHNA, YNFKEQ. The length of the CDR3 is 15 residues. The CDR3 bases are TGTGCCAGCAGCCAAGATCTGGCGGGGGGGGATGTCTGGTACTTC. Encoded protein: CASSQDLAGGDVWYF.

This clonotype was observed at least ten times. J is TRBJ1-5 and V is TRBV5-3; TRBD1 matches 7 bases. TRBV5-3 is identified as an open reading frame with a role that is uncertain. J gave up 6 bases and V 9 bases, and 21 bases lay outside the gene matches. This CDR3 contains 17 residues. CDR3: CAIKPGQSRRVCQPQHF. DNA for the CDR3: TGTGCCATCAAACCGGGACAGTCCCGTCGAGTCTGTCAGCCCCAGCATTTT.

The chain couples TRBV29-1 to TRBJ1-4; no clear D gene. This CDR3 region has 13 residues. Trimming pared 1 base from V and 2 bases from J, leaving 5 bases between. Germline loops: CDR1 SQVTM, CDR2 ANQGSEA. The CDR3 protein is CSVEVTTNEKLFF. The DNA for the CDR3 is TGCAGCGTTGAAGTTACCACTAATGAAAAACTGTTTTTT. Combining the CDR3 with reference TRBV29-1 and TRBJ1-4 gives the whole variable domain SAVISQKPSRDICQRGTSLTIQCQVDSQVTMMFWYRQQPGQSLTLIATANQGSEATYESGFVIDKFPISRPNLTFSTLTVSNMSPEDSSIYLCSVEVTTNEKLFFGSGTQLSVL.

This clonotype was counted a few times. This chain links TRBV6-4 with TRBJ1-2; the D gene is possibly TRBD1 (5 bases). CDR3 length equals 12 residues. The V gene lost 0 bases and the J gene lost 11 bases, with 10 bases spanning the gap. Germline V CDR1 and CDR2: MRHNA, SNTAGT. The CDR3 loop is CASSDSQGKYTF. The CDR3 DNA follows: TGTGCCAGCAGTGACTCGCAGGGAAAATACACCTTC.

In this sample, this clonotype turned up many times. The chain combines TRBV28 with TRBJ1-2; TRBD1 matches 8 bases. Germline V gene data show CDR1 as MDHEN and CDR2 as SYDVKM. The CDR3 has 12 residues. J was trimmed by 4 bases and V by 5 bases; bases with no gene match: 0. CDR3 sequence (DNA): TGTGCCAGCAGTACAGGGGGCTATGGCTACACCTTC. The encoded protein is CASSTGGYGYTF.

The table lists this clonotype with a few counts. This chain uses TRBV20-1 with TRBJ1-5; D perhaps matches TRBD1 (6 bases). Trimming removed 1 base at V and 0 bases at J, with 10 bases between. The germline gives CDR1 DFQATT, CDR2 SNEGSKA (reference sequence). The CDR3 covers 15 residues. As DNA, the CDR3 is TGCAGTGCTAGAGGAGGACAGAATAGCAATCAGCCCCAGCATTTT. This sequence encodes CSARGGQNSNQPQHF.

This clonotype showed up just a few times. This sequence joins TRBV20-1 and TRBJ2-1; D is perhaps TRBD2 (6 bases). This CDR3 has 16 amino acids. Germline CDR1 reads DFQATT; CDR2 reads SNEGSKA (reference sequence). Trimming pared 1 base from V and 4 bases from J, leaving 17 bases between. The CDR3 region has the DNA TGCAGTGCTAGAGGGGGGGTCGGTGGAACATACAATGAGCAGTTCTTC. Its protein product is CSARGGVGGTYNEQFF.

This clonotype has ten or more counts. V is TRBV25-1 and J is TRBJ2-3; D is undetermined. Trimming took 6 bases from V and 3 from J, leaving 10 bases between them. Germline lookup yields CDR1 MGHDK and CDR2 SYGVNS. The CDR3 length is 13 residues. This CDR3 reads CASRPSGTDTQYF. CDR3 nucleotides: TGTGCCAGCAGGCCCAGTGGGACAGATACGCAGTATTTT.

This clonotype came up a few times. V is TRBV28 and J is TRBJ2-1; D is perhaps TRBD2 (5 bases). This CDR3 is built from 15 residues. CDR1 and CDR2 from the germline V gene are MDHEN and SYDVKM. Between the trimmed V and J ends, which lost 3 bases and 5 bases, there was a span of 14 bases. In DNA, the CDR3 is TGTGCCAGCAGTTTCGGGCGGGTGTGGGACAATGAGCAGTTCTTC. Its protein product is CASSFGRVWDNEQFF.

The chain combines TRBV20-1 with TRBJ2-3, with 11 bases aligning to TRBD2. The V gene end was trimmed by 1 base and the J gene end by 2 bases; junction bases not matched to a gene: 14. The germline gives CDR1 DFQATT, CDR2 SNEGSKA (reference sequence). This CDR3 has 19 amino acids. In nucleotides, the CDR3 is TGCAGTGCTAGAGTTGGGCTAGCGGGGGGCCGAATTCCCACAGATACGCAGTATTTT. Its protein is CSARVGLAGGRIPTDTQYF.

The chain recombines TRBV9 with TRBJ1-2, with no clear D. CDR3 length equals 15 residues. The ends were cut back, 0 bases at V and 4 bases at J, with 13 bases in the middle. Germline CDR1 SGDLS, CDR2 YYNGEE. CDR3: CASSVDPGMSYGYTF. DNA of the CDR3: TGTGCCAGCAGCGTAGACCCGGGAATGAGCTATGGCTACACCTTC.

The genes are TRBV7-2 and TRBJ2-5; D unresolved. CDR3 size: 13 residues. Germline assignment: CDR1 SGHTA and CDR2 FQGNSA. Trimming shortened V by 1 base and J by 5 bases, and 8 bases separated the two germline ends. CDR3 in DNA: TGTGCCAGCAGCTTAGTTCATGCGGAGACCCAGTACTTC. Amino acid sequence: CASSLVHAETQYF. The full variable domain, its missing parts supplied by reference TRBV7-2 and TRBJ2-5, is GAGVSQSPSNKVTEKGKDVELRCDPISGHTALYWYRQSLGQGLEFLIYFQGNSAPDKSGLPSDRFSAERTGGSVSTLTIQRTQQEDSAVYLCASSLVHAETQYFGPGTRLLVL.

This clonotype has ten or more counts. This chain uses TRBV12-3 or TRBV12-4 with TRBJ2-3, with 11 bases matching TRBD2. The CDR3 has 16 residues. The trim removed 6 bases at V and 4 bases at J, leaving 9 bases unmatched. In nucleotides, the CDR3 is TGTGCCAGCAGCCCAGGGATAGCGGGAGGGCCAGATACGCAGTATTTT. This encodes CASSPGIAGGPDTQYF.

The CDR3 reads CASRPGRSTDTQYF. The CDR3 DNA sequence: TGTGCCAGCAGACCGGGACGGAGCACAGATACGCAGTATTTT. The chain is built from TRBV12-3 or TRBV12-4 and TRBJ2-3; D tentatively fits TRBD1 or TRBD2 (5 bases each). The CDR3 sequence is 14 residues long. The V end was cut by 6 bases, the J end by 0 bases, with 10 bases between.